Listed here are 18 T cell receptor beta chains from one sample, sequenced in a study of regulatory T cells in long-lasting Graves disease. Library construction for TCR beta used iRepertoire HTBI primers and Arm-PCR of CDR3 regions. TCRdb fed the multiplex PCR reads into MiXCR, producing one record per CDR3 protein. This table holds about 400,000 distinct CDR3 sequences, 16% found once. The time point denotes: newly diagnosed GD, antithyroid drugs for less than 3 months. PBMCs provided the RNA from which the TCR library was made. These sequences were also reported in another study, on T cells in Graves' hyperthyroidism and ophthalmopathy.

This specimen consisted of peripheral blood mononuclear cells (PBMCs), obtained at new diagnosis, from a patient treated with antithyroid drugs. These receptors were taken from a woman aged 18-29 years with Graves disease.

In this sample, this clonotype turned up many times. The chain links TRBV7-3 to TRBJ2-7; D might be TRBD1 (5 bases). V lost 5 bases to trimming and J lost 0 bases, with 20 bases between them. CDR1 is SGHTA, CDR2 FQGTGA, per germline. The CDR3 length is 17 residues. The CDR3 protein is CASSPRLLGPSSYEQYF. The CDR3 DNA reads TGTGCCAGCAGCCCCAGGCTGTTGGGGCCGAGCTCCTACGAGCAGTACTTC.

This clonotype was found a few times. The chain uses TRBV7-8 and TRBJ2-1; 7 nucleotides agree with TRBD2. This CDR3 comprises 16 residues. V dropped 1 base and J dropped 4; count of bases not matched to a gene: 7. From germline, CDR1 is SGHVS and CDR2 FQNEAQ. The CDR3 DNA follows: TGTGCCAGCAGCTTAGAAAGGACTAGAAATTACAATGAGCAGTTCTTC. Its protein is CASSLERTRNYNEQFF.

This clonotype was seen a handful of times. V usage is TRBV6-1 and J usage is TRBJ1-3; a possible D gene is TRBD1 (5 bases). Trimming removed 8 bases at V and 4 bases at J, with 18 bases between. Per the germline V gene, CDR1 is MNHNS and CDR2 is SASEGT. The CDR3 has 15 residues. For the CDR3, the DNA is TGTGCCAGCTCCCTGACACTCGGGGCGGGAAACACCATATATTTT. This encodes CASSLTLGAGNTIYF.

This clonotype occurred many times. This chain links TRBV7-3 with TRBJ2-1, with D possibly TRBD2 on 6 matching bases. The CDR3 totals 17 residues. Per the germline V gene, CDR1 is SGHTA and CDR2 is FQGTGA. Trimming removed 3 bases at V and 0 bases at J, with 15 bases between. The CDR3 loop reads CASSFFAGPTSYNEQFF. CDR3 coding DNA: TGTGCCAGCAGCTTTTTTGCGGGGCCCACCTCCTACAATGAGCAGTTCTTC.

This clonotype has at least ten counts. This chain joins TRBV2 and TRBJ2-3, with D hard to call. The V gene lost 8 bases and the J gene lost 4 bases, with 4 bases spanning the gap. Germline assignment: CDR1 SNHLY and CDR2 FYNNEI. The CDR3 length is 10 residues. The DNA of the CDR3 is TGTGCCAGCGGGGCAGATACGCAGTATTTT. It specifies CASGADTQYF.

This clonotype showed up many times. The chain combines TRBV6-5 with TRBJ2-7; possibly TRBD1 or TRBD2 for D (5 bases each). CDR3 size: 13 residues. V lost 3 bases, J lost 2 bases, and 8 bases lay in between. Germline V lookup: CDR1 MNHEY, CDR2 SVGAGI. The CDR3 loop reads CASSYQGAYEQYF. The CDR3 DNA is TGTGCCAGCAGTTATCAGGGAGCCTACGAGCAGTACTTC.

This clonotype occurred many times. This rearrangement joins TRBV20-1 to TRBJ1-5; D is unclear. CDR1 DFQATT and CDR2 SNEGSKA come from the germline V gene (reference sequence). The CDR3 is 13 amino acids. The DNA of the CDR3 is TGCAGCGCAAGTGGGGTTGGCGATCAGCCCCAGCATTTT. Amino acid sequence: CSASGVGDQPQHF.

The J gene is TRBJ2-2, the V gene TRBV6-2 or TRBV6-3, with TRBD1 matching over 8 bases. The CDR3 runs to 15 residues. CDR1 MNHEY and CDR2 SVGEGT come from the germline V gene. After removal of 6 bases from V and 2 bases from J, the junction contained 5 bases not matched to a gene. For the CDR3, the DNA is TGTGCCAGCAGATGGACAGGGACAAACACCGGGGAGCTGTTTTTT. Protein sequence: CASRWTGTNTGELFF.

This clonotype appeared many times. The chain has TRBV5-1 and TRBJ2-7; unclear D gene. The ends were cut back, 0 bases at V and 5 bases at J, with 18 bases in the middle. CDR3 length equals 16 residues. Germline-derived CDR1 and CDR2 are SGHRS and YFSETQ. The CDR3 coding sequence is TGCGCCAGCAGCTTGGCCGGAACGGCTACCCCACACGAGCAGTACTTC. Translated: CASSLAGTATPHEQYF.

Comment on this clonotype: A far larger clone is one base from this, pointing to a likely read error. The chain uses TRBV6-9 and TRBJ2-5, with D possibly being TRBD1 (6 bases). CDR1 and CDR2 from the germline V gene are MNHGY and SVAAGI. The CDR3 consists of 13 residues. Trimming took 7 bases from V and 2 from J, leaving 11 bases between them. The CDR3 DNA follows: TGTGCCAGCACCAGGGACAATCAAGAGACCCAGTACTTC. Its translation is CASTRDNQETQYF.

This clonotype was detected a few times. The chain joins TRBV6-5 to TRBJ2-2, with D perhaps matching TRBD1 (6 bases). Trimming removed 4 bases from V and 3 bases from J, with 12 bases in between. The CDR3 length is 15 residues. Germline CDR1 reads MNHEY; CDR2 reads SVGAGI. The CDR3 here is CASSWGLGDTGELFF. CDR3 sequence (DNA): TGTGCCAGCAGTTGGGGGCTTGGGGACACCGGGGAGCTGTTTTTT.

This clonotype appeared many times. The chain combines TRBV20-1 with TRBJ1-2; D gene uncertain. V was cut by 0 bases and J by 6 bases, with 14 bases left in between. Germline V gene lookup returns CDR1 DFQATT and CDR2 SNEGSKA (reference sequence). There are 14 residues in the CDR3. The CDR3 protein is CSARDRISLHGYTF. In DNA form, the CDR3 reads TGCAGTGCTAGAGACAGGATAAGTCTACATGGCTACACCTTC.

V usage is TRBV9 and J usage is TRBJ2-2; D ambiguous. V shed 5 bases and J shed 6 bases, with 14 bases lying between them. Germline-derived CDR1 and CDR2 are SGDLS and YYNGEE. This CDR3 has 14 residues. CDR3 in DNA: TGTGCCAGCAGTCAGGACCCTACGGCCGGGGAGCTGTTTTTT. Amino acid sequence: CASSQDPTAGELFF.

The genes are TRBV5-1 and TRBJ2-1, with 9 bases identical to TRBD2. The CDR3 is 13 amino acids. The germline gives CDR1 SGHRS, CDR2 YFSETQ. The V and J ends lost 3 bases and 10 bases, in that order; junction bases with no gene match: 5. In DNA form, the CDR3 reads TGCGCCAGCAGCTCTAGCGGGGCTGGGGAGCAGTTCTTC. Protein sequence: CASSSSGAGEQFF.

There are many counts of this clonotype. The chain carries TRBV28 and TRBJ2-7; 10 nucleotides align to TRBD1. The V and J ends lost 5 bases and 1 base, in that order; junction bases with no gene match: 8. Germline V gene data show CDR1 as MDHEN and CDR2 as SYDVKM. The CDR3 spans 16 residues. The CDR3 sequence: CASSRRDRGPSYEQYF. CDR3 DNA sequence: TGTGCCAGCAGTCGCCGGGACAGGGGACCGTCCTACGAGCAGTACTTC.

There are many counts of this clonotype. The chain is built from TRBV7-3 and TRBJ1-1; 9 bases line up with TRBD1. The trim removed 2 bases at V and 4 bases at J, leaving 5 bases unmatched. Germline loops: CDR1 SGHTA, CDR2 FQGTGA. The CDR3 spans 15 residues. The CDR3 DNA reads as TGTGCCAGCAGCTTAGGGACAGGGCTTTTCACTGAAGCTTTCTTT. Protein: CASSLGTGLFTEAFF.

This clonotype was seen at least ten times. The chain couples TRBV20-1 to TRBJ2-1; D is ambiguous. The CDR3 length is 11 residues. Germline V lookup: CDR1 DFQATT, CDR2 SNEGSKA (reference sequence). Trimming stripped 3 bases from V and 9 bases from J, with 9 bases between. The CDR3 is CSASPHGEQFF. The CDR3 bases are TGCAGTGCTAGCCCTCATGGTGAGCAGTTCTTC.

This clonotype was seen many times. The rearrangement joins TRBV10-2 to TRBJ2-3, with D possibly matching TRBD2 (6 bases). CDR1 WSHSY and CDR2 SAAADI come from the germline V gene. V was pared by 4 bases and J by 3 bases, with 11 bases between. There are 14 residues in the CDR3. The CDR3 spells CASSAGVGTDTQYF. The CDR3, as DNA: TGCGCCAGCAGTGCGGGAGTCGGGACAGATACGCAGTATTTT.